The T cell receptor (beta chain) described here comes from a study of beta chain features in type 1 diabetes. Study-level findings and limits: When VDJ junctions were examined, type 1 diabetes patients showed fewer insertions and more deletions. Researchers report that Type 1 diabetes patients had moderately but significantly shorter TCRB CDR3s across all four CD4+ subsets.

Note on this clone: Its antigen remains unknown.

CDR3 length equals 14 residues. CDR1 and CDR2 from the germline V gene are SGHTA and FQGNSA. V dropped 1 base and J dropped 5 bases, with 9 bases sitting between them. A heparinised blood draw that averaged about 100 mL was obtained once from each donor. The study reverse transcribed the entire isolated RNA, so it sequenced expressed TCRB transcripts. TCRdb keeps only in-frame clones here, not all; method: immunoSEQ multiplex PCR. This sample has roughly 400,000 clones, with over 8.5% found just once. The receptor comes from a man aged 25-45 years with type 1 diabetes. Sequenced: central memory CD4+ T cells from blood. The V gene is TRBV7-2, the J gene TRBJ1-5; D uncertain. CDR3 amino acids: CASSLGGRDQPQHF. CDR3 bases: TGTGCCAGCAGCTTAGGGGGTCGGGATCAGCCCCAGCATTTT.